One and the same sample provided the 21 T cell receptor beta chains below, sequenced in a study of T cell clonotyping in hematopoietic cell transplantation. Time point described: recipient sample about 28 days before transplant, after cytoreduction. Produced via immunoSEQ multiplex PCR; TCRdb's table is partial and in-frame only. In the table there are approximately 30,000 clones, under 90% of which are singletons. Source: peripheral blood mononuclear cells, taken before stem cell transplant. The receptors were sampled from a man in his forties with acute myeloid leukemia. Some clones in this sample may be carry-over from other donors' samples.

The chain joins TRBV30 to TRBJ2-3; 7 nucleotides align to TRBD2. Germline V gene data show CDR1 as GTSNPN and CDR2 as SVGIG (reference sequence). After removal of 5 bases from V and 2 bases from J, the junction contained 13 bases not matched to a gene. This CDR3 has 16 residues. CDR3 sequence reads: CAWDPLRTSPTDTQYF. CDR3 coding DNA: TGTGCCTGGGACCCTCTAAGGACTAGTCCCACAGATACGCAGTATTTT. Full variable domain (outside the CDR3, taken from reference TRBV30 and TRBJ2-3): SQTIHQWPATLVQPVGSPLSLECTVEGTSNPNLYWYRQAAGRGLQLLFYSVGIGQISSEVPQNLSASRPQDRQFILSSKKLLLSDSGFYLCAWDPLRTSPTDTQYFGPGTRLTVL.

V and J are TRBV6-5 and TRBJ2-4; D possibly corresponds to TRBD1 (5 bases). The CDR3 contains 12 residues. The ends were cut back, 6 bases at V and 9 bases at J, with 12 bases in the middle. Per the germline V gene, CDR1 is MNHEY and CDR2 is SVGAGI. The CDR3 loop reads CASSQGSGIQYF. The DNA of the CDR3 is TGTGCCAGCAGCCAGGGTTCGGGCATTCAGTACTTC.

This clone has only a few counts. Written as DNA, the CDR3 is TGTGCCAGCAGTGTCTCTAGATCTGGAAACACCATATATTTT. It yields the protein CASSVSRSGNTIYF. This rearrangement joins TRBV25-1 to TRBJ1-3; D unclear. Between the trimmed V and J ends, which lost 4 bases and 1 base, there was a span of 8 bases. The CDR3 loop spans 14 amino acids. The germline gives CDR1 MGHDK, CDR2 SYGVNS.

The V gene is TRBV1, the J gene TRBJ1-1. TRBV1 constitutes a pseudogene. The CDR3 sequence is 18 residues long. Here the CDR3 reads CTSSQDLLPFIEHWEAFF. CDR3 bases: TGCACCAGCAGCCAAGATCTTTTGCCGTTTATTGAACACTGGGAAGCTTTCTTT.

The rearrangement uses TRBV10-3 and TRBJ2-5, with 10 bases identical to TRBD1. The CDR3 extends over 14 amino acids. Germline V gene lookup returns CDR1 ENHRY and CDR2 SYGVKD. The V segment lost 8 bases and the J segment 2 bases; nucleotides outside the gene matches: 5. Here the CDR3 reads CAISKGQGQETQYF. The CDR3 coding sequence is TGTGCCATCTCGAAGGGACAGGGGCAAGAGACCCAGTACTTC.

This clone was detected only once. V is TRBV30 and J is TRBJ1-1, with 7 bases that match TRBD1. The germline CDR1 and CDR2 sequences are GTSNPN and SVGIG (reference sequence). The CDR3 consists of 13 residues. J gave up 5 bases and V 0 bases, and 3 bases lay outside the gene matches. The CDR3 DNA reads TGTGCCTGGAGTGTGGGCAGGGGGACTGAAGCTTTCTTT. Protein: CAWSVGRGTEAFF. The complete variable domain, with remaining parts taken from reference TRBV30 and TRBJ1-1, reads SQTIHQWPATLVQPVGSPLSLECTVEGTSNPNLYWYRQAAGRGLQLLFYSVGIGQISSEVPQNLSASRPQDRQFILSSKKLLLSDSGFYLCAWSVGRGTEAFFGQGTRLTVV.

The genes are TRBV28 and TRBJ2-3; 7 positions match TRBD1. CDR3 length equals 16 residues. CDR1 and CDR2 from the germline V gene are MDHEN and SYDVKM. After removal of 5 bases from V and 1 base from J, the junction contained 9 bases not matched to a gene. The CDR3 DNA reads TGTGCCAGCAGTCTCCTGTATGGGACAGGCACAGATACGCAGTATTTT. It specifies CASSLLYGTGTDTQYF.

The chain links TRBV19 to TRBJ1-5; tentative D call: TRBD1 (5 bases). V was cut by 7 bases and J by 4 bases, with 17 bases left in between. Germline CDR1 LNHDA, CDR2 SQIVND (reference sequence). This CDR3 has 15 amino acids. The chain's CDR3 is CASTPGEGANQPQHF. The CDR3 bases are TGTGCCAGTACCCCCGGGGAAGGGGCAAATCAGCCCCAGCATTTT.

The chain is built from TRBV11-3 and TRBJ1-5; 10 bases match TRBD1. Germline V gene lookup returns CDR1 SGHNT and CDR2 YENEEA. The CDR3 contains 15 residues. J was trimmed by 3 bases and V by 5 bases; bases with no gene match: 4. CDR3 residues: CASSLGTGDNQPQHF. In DNA form, the CDR3 reads TGTGCCAGCAGCCTCGGGACAGGGGACAATCAGCCCCAGCATTTT.

This chain joins TRBV5-1 and TRBJ2-5; D is perhaps TRBD2 (6 bases). V was clipped by 4 bases and J by 4 bases, with 17 bases between them. The CDR3 runs to 15 residues. CDR1 is SGHRS, CDR2 YFSETQ, per germline. In DNA, the CDR3 is TGCGCCAGCAGCAGAGTCCGGGCGGGACTAGAGACCCAGTACTTC. Its protein product is CASSRVRAGLETQYF.

The chain recombines TRBV7-9 with TRBJ2-5; D perhaps matches TRBD1 (6 bases). The germline CDR1 and CDR2 sequences are SEHNR and FQNEAQ (reference sequence). With 1 base removed from V and 3 bases from J, the gap between germline ends came to 9 bases. This CDR3 has 14 residues. The CDR3 nucleotides read TGTGCCAGCAGCTTAGTCGCAGGGGAAGAGACCCAGTACTTC. As protein: CASSLVAGEETQYF.

The rearrangement joins TRBV10-1 to TRBJ2-3; 9 nucleotides align to TRBD1. V trimming: 4 bases; J trimming: 4 bases; junction bases outside the gene matches: 6. Germline V gene data show CDR1 as WNHNN and CDR2 as SYGVQD (reference sequence). CDR3 length: 15 amino acids. CDR3 protein: CASSVTDRGSDTQYF. For the CDR3, the DNA is TGCGCCAGCAGTGTGACGGACAGGGGATCAGATACGCAGTATTTT.

This rearrangement joins TRBV4-2 to TRBJ2-1, with 8 nucleotides matching TRBD1. This CDR3 is 17 amino acids long. The J segment lost 4 bases and the V segment lost 0 bases, leaving 8 bases of the junction unmatched. The germline V gene encodes CDR1 LGHNA and CDR2 YNFKEQ. The CDR3 DNA reads as TGTGCCAGCAGCCAAGATAACGGGCAGGGGGCTTACAATGAGCAGTTCTTC. This gives the protein CASSQDNGQGAYNEQFF.

The rearrangement uses TRBV11-2 and TRBJ1-1, with D maybe TRBD1 (5 bases). Trimming stripped 1 base from V and 8 bases from J, with 14 bases between. This CDR3 has 14 residues. CDR1 is SGHAT, CDR2 FQNNGV, per germline. The CDR3 spells CASSLGGAVEEAFF. CDR3 nucleotides: TGTGCCAGCAGCTTAGGAGGGGCAGTCGAAGAAGCTTTCTTT.

The table lists this clone with a few counts. This chain joins TRBV7-9 and TRBJ2-7; TRBD2 is a possible D gene (5 bases). V dropped 4 bases and J dropped 6 bases, with 13 bases sitting between them. This CDR3 comprises 13 residues. Germline lookup yields CDR1 SEHNR and CDR2 FQNEAQ (reference sequence). The CDR3 DNA reads TGTGCCAGCAGCTCCGACATCGGGGTCGAGCAGTACTTC. This translates into CASSSDIGVEQYF.

The chain carries TRBV7-9 and TRBJ2-2; the match to TRBD2 covers 7 bases. Germline V gives CDR1 SEHNR, CDR2 FQNEAQ (reference sequence). Unmatched junction bases numbered 4, after V lost 6 bases and J lost 0 bases. The CDR3 totals 15 residues. CDR3 sequence (DNA): TGTGCCAGCAGAAGCGGGGTCACGAACACCGGGGAGCTGTTTTTT. Its protein product is CASRSGVTNTGELFF. Combining the CDR3 with reference TRBV7-9 and TRBJ2-2 gives the whole variable domain DTGVSQNPRHKITKRGQNVTFRCDPISEHNRLYWYRQTLGQGPEFLTYFQNEAQLEKSRLLSDRFSAERPKGSFSTLEIQRTEQGDSAMYLCASRSGVTNTGELFFGEGSRLTVL.

This clone turned up a few times. This rearrangement joins TRBV11-2 to TRBJ2-7; 11 bases map to TRBD1. The CDR3 contains 15 residues. With V trimmed by 3 bases and J by 4 bases, 5 bases remained unmatched. From germline, CDR1 is SGHAT and CDR2 FQNNGV. CDR3: CASSFQGQGVYEQYF. As DNA, the CDR3 is TGTGCCAGCAGCTTCCAGGGACAGGGGGTTTACGAGCAGTACTTC. Filled out from reference TRBV11-2 and TRBJ2-7, the complete variable domain reads EAGVAQSPRYKIIEKRQSVAFWCNPISGHATLYWYQQILGQGPKLLIQFQNNGVVDDSQLPKDRFSAERLKGVDSTLKIQPAKLEDSAVYLCASSFQGQGVYEQYFGPGTRLTVT.

CDR3 loop: CASGGPSGARETQYF. CDR3 bases: TGTGCCAGCGGGGGGCCCTCTGGGGCACGGGAGACCCAGTACTTC. The chain links TRBV27 to TRBJ2-5; either TRBD1 or TRBD2 may supply D (6 bases each). This CDR3 is built from 15 residues. CDR1 and CDR2 (germline): MNHEY, SMNVEV (reference sequence). Trimming took off 8 bases at V and 5 bases at J, with 21 bases between the two ends.

This CDR3 reads CASSLGTGLFYEQYF. The CDR3 DNA reads TGTGCCAGCAGCTTAGGGACAGGGTTGTTCTACGAGCAGTACTTC. V usage is TRBV5-6 and J usage is TRBJ2-7, with 9 bases that match TRBD1. The V gene end was trimmed by 2 bases and the J gene end by 3 bases; junction bases not matched to a gene: 6. CDR3 length equals 15 residues. CDR1 and CDR2 (germline): SGHDT, YYEEEE.

The rearrangement links TRBV7-9 to TRBJ2-7, with unresolved D. CDR3 length: 11 residues. CDR1 and CDR2 (germline): SEHNR, FQNEAQ (reference sequence). Deletions cut 4 bases from V and 2 bases from J, with 3 bases between. CDR3 amino acids: CASSSPYEQYF. CDR3 nucleotides: TGTGCCAGCAGCTCCCCCTACGAGCAGTACTTC.

This clone was recorded a few times. J is TRBJ1-5 and V is TRBV2, with 8 bases that match TRBD1. CDR1 and CDR2 (germline): SNHLY, FYNNEI. V was pared by 6 bases and J by 5 bases, with 3 bases of the junction left unmatched. CDR3 size: 13 residues. The CDR3 reads CASRKDRDQPQHF. CDR3 bases: TGTGCCAGCAGAAAGGACAGGGATCAGCCCCAGCATTTT.